This T cell receptor (beta chain) stems from a study of blood T cell repertoires in COVID-19. About the study: There were acute and convalescent COVID-19 samples, and they came from the United States, Italy and Spain.

Assay used: immunoSEQ multiplex PCR; TCRdb lists only in-frame clones, some missing. This sample has about 120,000 clones; approximately 92% occur once, and the top ten carry 25% to 30%. The germline V and J ends were trimmed by 3 bases and 4 bases, with 22 bases remaining between them. The CDR3 loop spans 17 amino acids. Germline-derived CDR1 and CDR2 are SGDLS and YYNGEE. The chain is built from TRBV9 and TRBJ1-1; possible D gene TRBD1, 6 bases. The receptor was isolated from a man between 65 and 85 years old with active or convalescent COVID-19. The sequencing sample was made of peripheral blood. CDR3 residues: CASSARGGAVLGTEAFF. CDR3 nucleotides: TGTGCCAGCAGCGCCCGGGGGGGGGCGGTTTTGGGCACTGAAGCTTTCTTT.